This T cell receptor beta chain was identified in a study of blood T cell repertoires in COVID-19. Study as a whole: Sample material is recorded as cDNA or gDNA derived from T cells, B-cell-depleted T cells, or PBMCs.

This study enrolled people aged roughly 18 to 89 from approximately 25 US geographic areas. The germline V gene has CDR1 SGHDT and CDR2 YYEEEE. The CDR3 is 14 residues long. The ends were cut back, 2 bases at V and 2 bases at J, with 9 bases in the middle. Methods used by the authors: Nucleated cell counts were estimated from reference gene primer amplification. TCRdb keeps only in-frame clones here, not all; method: immunoSEQ multiplex PCR. The V and J calls and clone size are taken from that table; D and trimming were inferred from the DNA. The table shows roughly 250,000 clones, with about 87% occurring only once.

Sequences were obtained from PBMCs or T cells enriched from blood (not recorded which). This chain uses TRBV5-6 with TRBJ2-3; D is uncertain. The sequence derives from a woman in her forties or fifties who had recovered from COVID-19. CDR3 in DNA: TGTGCCAGCAGCTTATTCTCTAACACAGATACGCAGTATTTT. Its protein product is CASSLFSNTDTQYF.